The clone carrying this T cell receptor beta chain showed up just a few times. Its antigen is not identified. Time point meaning: pre-sensitization, week 0. Treatment given: therapeutic diphenylcyclopropenone sensitization with weekly scalp DPC. Patch tests were applied only after blood draws. Non-pregnant alopecia patients aged 18 to 70, suitable for DPC therapy. Blood, whole and unfractionated, served as the source for total RNA extraction. Each CDR3 protein is one row after TCRdb ran MiXCR on the RACE reads. The data contain about 120,000 distinct CDR3 sequences, about 13% of them singletons. These data come from a study of human T cells and chemical hapten exposure. Study-wide results and limits: High-frequency TCRs, those above 1 in 1000, stayed the same after DPC sensitization.

Sample: whole blood, taken in connection with sensitization to the hapten diphenylcyclopropenone (DPC). This sequence was found in a young woman with alopecia areata. Some clones in this sample may be carry-over from other donors' samples.

CDR3 loop: CASSQGTGAQETQYF. As DNA, the CDR3 is TGTGCCAGCAGCCAGGGGACAGGGGCCCAAGAGACCCAGTACTTC. The chain couples TRBV4-2 to TRBJ2-5, with 10 bases lining up with TRBD1. CDR1 is LGHNA, CDR2 YNFKEQ, per germline. V lost 3 bases to trimming and J lost 1 base; unmatched junction nucleotides: 2. The CDR3 runs 15 residues.